Shown below are 9 T cell receptor beta chains from a single sample sequenced in a study of long-term antiretroviral therapy in people with HIV. Survey level was the resolution at which the v3.0 immunoSEQ assay ran. TCRdb's table, derived via immunoSEQ multiplex PCR, lists solely in-frame clones and lacks some. This sample has roughly 15,000 clones; roughly 90% occur once, and the top ten carry over 10%. The material sequenced was unsorted PBMCs, taken 0.6 years after starting antiretroviral therapy. These receptors came from a woman in her thirties or forties with HIV.

The rearrangement joins TRBV6-5 to TRBJ2-2; D is uncertain. Trimming removed 2 bases from V and 6 bases from J, with 10 bases in between. CDR3 size: 14 residues. Germline V gene data show CDR1 as MNHEY and CDR2 as SVGAGI. The CDR3 protein is CASSYDTLAGELFF. The DNA of the CDR3 is TGTGCCAGCAGTTACGATACCTTGGCCGGGGAGCTGTTTTTT.

For this clone: Its ends do not fully match the called genes, so a read error is possible. J is TRBJ2-7 and V is TRBV5-8; D may correspond to TRBD1 or TRBD2 (5 bases each). The CDR3 extends over 14 amino acids. Per the germline V gene, CDR1 is SGHTS and CDR2 is YDEGEE. The CDR3 coding sequence is TGTGCCAGCACCTTGGGGGTTATTTCCTACGAGCAGTACTTC. This gives the protein CASTLGVISYEQYF.

V and J are TRBV19 and TRBJ2-3; D gene unclear. The CDR3 sequence is 14 residues long. V lost 5 bases and J 2 bases, leaving 11 bases between the germline ends. Per germline, CDR1 LNHDA and CDR2 SQIVND (reference sequence). CDR3 sequence (DNA): TGTGCCAGTAGTTGGAGCACAGACACAGATACGCAGTATTTT. It translates to CASSWSTDTDTQYF. The whole variable domain, filled in from reference TRBV19 and TRBJ2-3, reads DGGITQSPKYLFRKEGQNVTLSCEQNLNHDAMYWYRQDPGQGLRLIYYSQIVNDFQKGDIAEGYSVSREKKESFPLTVTSAQKNPTAFYLCASSWSTDTDTQYFGPGTRLTVL.

The chain uses TRBV19 and TRBJ2-1, with D uncertain. Trimming took off 9 bases at V and 7 bases at J, with 7 bases between the two ends. CDR3 length equals 10 residues. Germline-derived CDR1 and CDR2 are LNHDA and SQIVND (reference sequence). CDR3 coding DNA: TGTGCCAGGGCAGTGAATGAGCAGTTCTTC. Encoded protein: CARAVNEQFF.

V is TRBV15 and J is TRBJ1-5; TRBD1 aligns across 7 bases. With V trimmed by 5 bases and J by 6 bases, 7 bases remained unmatched. Germline CDR1 and CDR2: LNHNV and YYDKDF (reference sequence). The CDR3 consists of 14 residues. The CDR3 DNA is TGTGCCACCAGCCGAAGACAGGGTAGTCAGCCCCAGCATTTT. Translation: CATSRRQGSQPQHF.

The chain employs TRBV30 and TRBJ1-3; no clear D gene. The CDR3 sequence is 14 residues long. V was clipped by 0 bases and J by 0 bases, with 6 bases between them. Germline-derived CDR1 and CDR2 are GTSNPN and SVGIG (reference sequence). The CDR3 region has the DNA TGTGCCTGGAGTGTTGGTAACTCTGGAAACACCATATATTTT. Its protein product is CAWSVGNSGNTIYF.

The chain uses TRBV18 and TRBJ2-1, with 14 bases aligning to TRBD2. The V and J ends lost 2 bases and 2 bases, in that order; junction bases with no gene match: 2. This CDR3 region has 17 residues. Germline lookup yields CDR1 KGHSH and CDR2 LQKENI. The CDR3 DNA reads TGTGCCAGCTCACCATCGGGACTAGCGGGGGCCTACAATGAGCAGTTCTTC. It translates to CASSPSGLAGAYNEQFF.

There are a few counts of this clone. The chain links TRBV19 to TRBJ2-5; 8 nucleotides match TRBD1. V trimming: 5 bases; J trimming: 5 bases; junction bases outside the gene matches: 13. Germline V gene data show CDR1 as LNHDA and CDR2 as SQIVND (reference sequence). The CDR3 covers 16 residues. Here the CDR3 reads CASSVSGTGVLETQYF. Written as DNA, the CDR3 is TGTGCCAGTAGTGTTTCCGGGACAGGTGTGTTGGAGACCCAGTACTTC.

The chain joins TRBV30 to TRBJ1-5; D is unclear. Germline V gives CDR1 GTSNPN, CDR2 SVGIG (reference sequence). The CDR3 has 14 residues. V lost 2 bases, J lost 1 base, and 9 bases lay in between. The CDR3 loop reads CAWSWALSNQPQHF. CDR3 in DNA: TGTGCCTGGAGTTGGGCATTAAGCAATCAGCCCCAGCATTTT.